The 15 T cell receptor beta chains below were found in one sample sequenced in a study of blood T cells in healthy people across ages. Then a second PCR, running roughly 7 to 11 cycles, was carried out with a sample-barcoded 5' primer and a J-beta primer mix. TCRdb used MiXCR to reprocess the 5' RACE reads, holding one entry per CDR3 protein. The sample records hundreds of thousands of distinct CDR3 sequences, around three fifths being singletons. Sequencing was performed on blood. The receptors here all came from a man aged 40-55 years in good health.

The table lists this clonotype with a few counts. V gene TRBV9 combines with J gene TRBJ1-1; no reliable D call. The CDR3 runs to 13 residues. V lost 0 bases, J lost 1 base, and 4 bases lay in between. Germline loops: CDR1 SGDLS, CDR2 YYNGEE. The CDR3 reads CASSVAGNTEAFF. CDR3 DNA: TGTGCCAGCAGCGTAGCAGGGAACACTGAAGCTTTCTTT.

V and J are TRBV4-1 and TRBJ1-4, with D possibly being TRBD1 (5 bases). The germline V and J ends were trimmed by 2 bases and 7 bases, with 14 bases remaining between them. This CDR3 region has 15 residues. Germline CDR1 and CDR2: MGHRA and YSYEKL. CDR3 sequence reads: CASSQPRVFGEKLFF. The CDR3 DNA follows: TGCGCCAGCAGCCAACCCAGGGTTTTTGGTGAAAAACTGTTTTTT.

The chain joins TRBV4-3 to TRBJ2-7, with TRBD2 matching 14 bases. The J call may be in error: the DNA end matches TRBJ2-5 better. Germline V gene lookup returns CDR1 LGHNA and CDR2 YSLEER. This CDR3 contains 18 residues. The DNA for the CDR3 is TGCGCCAGCAGCCAAGGTGTGGGACTAGCGGGGGCAGAGGAGACCCAGTACTTC. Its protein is CASSQGVGLAGAEETQYF.

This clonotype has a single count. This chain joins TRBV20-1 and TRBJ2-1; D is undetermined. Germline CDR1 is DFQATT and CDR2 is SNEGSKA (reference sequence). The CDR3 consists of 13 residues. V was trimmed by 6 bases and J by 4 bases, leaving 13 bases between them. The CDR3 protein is CSAQSISYNEQFF. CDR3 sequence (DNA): TGCAGTGCACAGAGTATAAGTTACAATGAGCAGTTCTTC.

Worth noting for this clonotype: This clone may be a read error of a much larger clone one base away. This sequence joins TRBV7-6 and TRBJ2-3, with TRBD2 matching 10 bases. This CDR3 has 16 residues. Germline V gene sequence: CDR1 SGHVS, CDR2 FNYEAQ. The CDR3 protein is CAGSLSAGGSTDTQYF. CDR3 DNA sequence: TGTGCCGGCAGCTTATCAGCGGGAGGGAGCACAGATACGCAGTATTTT.

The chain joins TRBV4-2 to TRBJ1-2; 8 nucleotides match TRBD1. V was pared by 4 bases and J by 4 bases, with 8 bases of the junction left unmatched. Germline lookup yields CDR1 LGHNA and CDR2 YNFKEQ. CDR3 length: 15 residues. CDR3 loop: CASSPTGQGTYGYTF. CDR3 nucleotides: TGTGCCAGCAGCCCCACAGGACAGGGAACCTATGGCTACACCTTC.

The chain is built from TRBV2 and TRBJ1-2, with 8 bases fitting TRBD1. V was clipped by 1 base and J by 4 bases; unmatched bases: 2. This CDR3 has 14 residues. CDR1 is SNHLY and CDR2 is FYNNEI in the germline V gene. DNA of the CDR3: TGTGCCAGCAGTGAAGGGGGACAGGCCTATGGCTACACCTTC. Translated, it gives CASSEGGQAYGYTF.

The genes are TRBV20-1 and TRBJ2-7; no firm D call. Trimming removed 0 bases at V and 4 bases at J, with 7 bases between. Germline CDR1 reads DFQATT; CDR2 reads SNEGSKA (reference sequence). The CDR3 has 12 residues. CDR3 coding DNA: TGCAGTGCTAGAGAGGACCTTTACGAGCAGTACTTC. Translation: CSAREDLYEQYF.

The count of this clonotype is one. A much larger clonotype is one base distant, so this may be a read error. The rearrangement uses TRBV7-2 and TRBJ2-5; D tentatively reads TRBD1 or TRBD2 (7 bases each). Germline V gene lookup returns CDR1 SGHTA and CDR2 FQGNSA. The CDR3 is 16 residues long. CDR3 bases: TGTGCCGGCAGCGCTTCAGGGGGGGTGTTGGGCAATGAGCAGTACTTC. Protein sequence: CAGSASGGVLGNEQYF.

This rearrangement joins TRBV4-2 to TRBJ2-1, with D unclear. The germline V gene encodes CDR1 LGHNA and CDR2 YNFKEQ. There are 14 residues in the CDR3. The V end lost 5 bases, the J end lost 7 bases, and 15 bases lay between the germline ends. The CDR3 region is CASSDEHLRNEQFF. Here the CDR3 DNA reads TGTGCCAGCAGCGACGAACATTTGCGAAATGAGCAGTTCTTC.

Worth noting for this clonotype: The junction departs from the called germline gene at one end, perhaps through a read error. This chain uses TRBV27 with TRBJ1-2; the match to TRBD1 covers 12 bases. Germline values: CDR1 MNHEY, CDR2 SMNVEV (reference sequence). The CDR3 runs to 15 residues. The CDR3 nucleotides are TGTGCCAGCAGCCCCGGGACAGGGGGCGCTGGTGGCCACACCTTC. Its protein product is CASSPGTGGAGGHTF.

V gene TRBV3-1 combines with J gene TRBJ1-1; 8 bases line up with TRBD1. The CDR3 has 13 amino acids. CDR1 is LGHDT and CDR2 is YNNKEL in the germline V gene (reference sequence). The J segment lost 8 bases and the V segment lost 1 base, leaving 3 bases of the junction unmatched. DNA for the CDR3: TGTGCCAGCAGCCAAGTGCCAGGGGGCGAAGCTTTCTTT. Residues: CASSQVPGGEAFF.

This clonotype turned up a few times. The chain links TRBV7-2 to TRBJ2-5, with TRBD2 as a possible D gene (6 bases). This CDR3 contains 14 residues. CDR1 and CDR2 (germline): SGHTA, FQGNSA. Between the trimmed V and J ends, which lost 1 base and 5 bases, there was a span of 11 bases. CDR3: CASSLGGGLETQYF. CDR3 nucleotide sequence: TGTGCCAGCAGCTTAGGCGGAGGGCTGGAGACCCAGTACTTC.

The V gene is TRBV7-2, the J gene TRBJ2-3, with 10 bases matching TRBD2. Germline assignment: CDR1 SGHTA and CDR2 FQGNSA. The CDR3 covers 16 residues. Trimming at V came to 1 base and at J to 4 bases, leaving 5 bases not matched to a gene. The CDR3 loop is CASSLGIAGGSDTQYF. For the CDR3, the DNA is TGTGCCAGCAGCTTAGGGATAGCGGGAGGTTCAGATACGCAGTATTTT.

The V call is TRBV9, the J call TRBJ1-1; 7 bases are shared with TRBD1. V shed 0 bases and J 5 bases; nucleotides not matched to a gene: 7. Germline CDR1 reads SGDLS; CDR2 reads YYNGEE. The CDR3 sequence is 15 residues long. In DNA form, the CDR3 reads TGTGCCAGCAGCGTAGCGATGGGGGACAGTACTGAAGCTTTCTTT. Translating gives CASSVAMGDSTEAFF.